This TCR beta chain was identified during a study of molecular identifiers for immune sequencing clone quantification. Broader study findings: Clones with over 20 RNA copies captured over 99% of effector molecules but under 1% of naive ones.

TCRdb re-called the PCR reads through MiXCR, storing one row per CDR3 protein. The sample yields approximately 550,000 distinct CDR3 sequences, roughly 25% seen once. As to this clonotype: Its antigen is currently unknown.

CDR3 length equals 14 residues. Germline CDR1 is SEHNR and CDR2 is FQNEAQ (reference sequence). The germline V and J ends were trimmed by 5 bases and 0 bases, with 11 bases remaining between them. From 20,000 to 1,000,000 sorted cells, naive CD8 libraries were generated with 10%, 30% or 50% RNA. Naive CD8 T cells were sorted, and the gate applied was CD8+CD4-CCR7+CD45RA+. Material for sequencing was naive CD8+ T cells from blood, with Jurkat cell RNA spiked in. Subset specified: FACS-sorted CD8+CD4-CCR7+CD45RA+ naive T cells. The sequence was collected from a human donor in good health. Some libraries in this study had Jurkat cell RNA spiked in. The chain uses TRBV7-9 and TRBJ2-7; D ambiguous. Here the CDR3 DNA reads TGTGCCAGCAGCATCCCCGCAGACTCCTACGAGCAGTACTTC. Translated: CASSIPADSYEQYF.